A selection of T cell receptor beta chains follows, all from one sample in a study of blood T cell repertoires in COVID-19. The protocol was immunoSEQ multiplex PCR, while the TCRdb copy is restricted to in-frame clones and leaves out a portion. Of around 300,000 clones in the sample, roughly 89% were seen once. Sample: peripheral blood. The receptor set was obtained from a woman aged 40-49 years who had recovered from COVID-19. CDR3s include the opening cysteine and the closing phenylalanine or tryptophan.

CASSFQVRNEQFF | TRBJ2-1 | TRBV28
CAWSTFLSETGAYTF | TRBJ1-2 | TRBV30
CASSFRGWTSGEVHNEQFF | TRBJ2-1 | TRBV5-1
CASSQEGAGGNEQYF | TRBJ2-7 | TRBV3-1/TRBV3-2
CASSWGQGLLSTDTQYF | TRBJ2-3 | TRBV11-2
CASSLSGDNEQFF | TRBJ2-1 | TRBV5-1
CATSDFGQGAGELFF | TRBJ2-2 | TRBV24-1
CASSPLAGTYEQYF | TRBJ2-7 | TRBV6-5
CASSLDPGQGHYAAFF | TRBJ1-1 | TRBV7-9
CASGVPGQGRGQETQYF | TRBJ2-5 | TRBV21-1
CASSLESGLAGGDTGELFF | TRBJ2-2 | TRBV5-6
CSVTGQPNTGELFF | TRBJ2-2 | TRBV29-1
CASSLDKIYEQYF | TRBJ2-7 | TRBV12-3/TRBV12-4
CASSYSGGQGYEQYF | TRBJ2-7 | TRBV6-5
CASSFGTGAGNTIYF | TRBJ1-3 | TRBV7-6
CASLDNRDQPQHF | TRBJ1-5 | TRBV6-5
CASTERGTGTYNEQFF | TRBJ2-1 | TRBV19
CASSVTVDTDTQYF | TRBJ2-3 | TRBV9
CASSQDPAGAVTDTQYF | TRBJ2-3 | TRBV3-1/TRBV3-2
CAWRGFPRNYGYTF | TRBJ1-2 | TRBV30
CASSLAWTEPPYEQYF | TRBJ2-7 | TRBV5-1
CASSRVRGQGNYEQYF | TRBJ2-7 | TRBV21-1
CASSFGTGNSPLHF | TRBJ1-6 | TRBV5-1
CATSSFDRDRAYEQYF | TRBJ2-7 | TRBV15
CASSEVDSFNYGYTF | TRBJ1-2 | TRBV2
CSVGAGSSYEQYF | TRBJ2-7 | TRBV29-1
CASTMAAEQFF | TRBJ2-1 | TRBV19
CASSLVGTRATYEQYF | TRBJ2-7 | TRBV5-1
CASSLGLAGGREQYF | TRBJ2-7 | TRBV4-2
CASTLPEQYF | TRBJ2-7 | TRBV12-3/TRBV12-4
CASSLGREGSDTQYF | TRBJ2-3 | TRBV5-1
CASSPGLVPQETQYF | TRBJ2-5 | TRBV7-9
CASSLGTGSNQPQHF | TRBJ1-5 | TRBV7-2
CASSPSRQGETQYF | TRBJ2-5 | TRBV27
CASSRGLADSYEQYF | TRBJ2-7 | TRBV19
CAWSNWAGRPYEQYF | TRBJ2-7 | TRBV30
CASSPTGATYEQYF | TRBJ2-7 | TRBV13
CASSQETTSGAYEQYF | TRBJ2-7 | TRBV4-2
CASRAGGSTDTQYF | TRBJ2-3 | TRBV7-3
CSVEKVVTGGATIEAFF | TRBJ1-1 | TRBV29-1
CASSRGLAGETQYF | TRBJ2-5 | TRBV5-8
CASSPGGTGATEAFF | TRBJ1-1 | TRBV7-6
CASSWGTGVETQYF | TRBJ2-5 | TRBV5-1
CATSARYEQYF | TRBJ2-7 | TRBV10-3
CASSQVGGSNEKLFF | TRBJ1-4 | TRBV4-1
CASEDRGDTEAFF | TRBJ1-1 | TRBV19
CASSKLAGQTDTQYF | TRBJ2-3 | TRBV6-5
CAWSRLAGGQYEQYF | TRBJ2-7 | TRBV30
CASSLGAAINEKLFF | TRBJ1-4 | TRBV7-8
CASSQGSLAGLNTGELFF | TRBJ2-2 | TRBV3-1/TRBV3-2
CASSREHQPQHF | TRBJ1-5 | TRBV7-9
CASSMGTDLTDTQYF | TRBJ2-3 | TRBV19
CASSLAAEWGYTF | TRBJ1-2 | TRBV11-1
CSASPSTGELFF | TRBJ2-2 | TRBV20-1
CSASTGTSNSPLHF | TRBJ1-6 | TRBV20-1